This T cell receptor beta chain came from a study of shared clonotypes between healthy human individuals. Broader study findings: Owing to a small donor count, the genetic and exposure-history diversity represented was limited. Some naive CD4 clonotypes, 4% to 6%, turned up in common across a few donors.

Deep was the level at which the assay was run. Sequencing used immunoSEQ multiplex PCR; TCRdb keeps in-frame clones, though not all of them. The sample records about 2.3 million clones, over 90% being singletons. This CDR3 contains 15 residues. With V trimmed by 3 bases and J by 6 bases, 11 bases remained unmatched. CDR1 and CDR2 from the germline V gene are KGHSH and LQKENI. Note on this clone: Its antigen is currently unknown.

Input material: naive CD4+ T cells from PBMCs. Sample subset: CD45RA+ positively selected. The chain uses TRBV18 and TRBJ2-7, with TRBD1 matching over 7 bases. The TCR was taken from a man between 18 and 35 years old in good health. Some clones in this sample may be carry-over from other donors' samples. The CDR3 loop reads CASSPTATGVGEQYF. CDR3 DNA sequence: TGTGCCAGCTCACCGACAGCCACAGGGGTTGGCGAGCAGTACTTC.